This T cell receptor (beta chain) was captured by sequencing in a study of post-analysis software for immune sequencing data. Turning to the study itself: Both relapsing-remitting and secondary progressive multiple sclerosis featured among the disease courses, as did progressive-relapsing multiple sclerosis.

Unique molecular identifiers featured in each of the TCR beta cDNA libraries. cDNA molecules numbering roughly 500,000 came from roughly 1.1 to 9.2 million T cells. MiXCR, run by TCRdb on the PCR reads, gives a single entry per CDR3 protein. The sample carries roughly 670,000 distinct CDR3 sequences, roughly three fifths recorded once. Broader study findings: Elevated frequency relative to controls characterized four or five TRBV segments in patients, TRBV5-6, TRBV5-1 and TRBV20-1 among them. Controls' normalized Chao1 diversity significantly exceeded that of multiple sclerosis patients. With F measure, samples from one preparation batch clustered together strongly.

CDR1 and CDR2 (germline): MNHNY, SVGAGI (reference sequence). Trimming cost V 6 bases and J 0 bases, with 11 bases left between them. The length of the CDR3 is 14 residues. Remarks on this clonotype: Its specificity is unknown.

This receptor was obtained from a girl aged 2 to 10 with multiple sclerosis. This chain joins TRBV6-6 and TRBJ1-2; unclear D gene. Sequenced material: blood. CDR3 in amino acids: CASRGEKANYGYTF. For the CDR3, the DNA is TGTGCCAGCAGGGGAGAGAAAGCTAACTATGGCTACACCTTC.